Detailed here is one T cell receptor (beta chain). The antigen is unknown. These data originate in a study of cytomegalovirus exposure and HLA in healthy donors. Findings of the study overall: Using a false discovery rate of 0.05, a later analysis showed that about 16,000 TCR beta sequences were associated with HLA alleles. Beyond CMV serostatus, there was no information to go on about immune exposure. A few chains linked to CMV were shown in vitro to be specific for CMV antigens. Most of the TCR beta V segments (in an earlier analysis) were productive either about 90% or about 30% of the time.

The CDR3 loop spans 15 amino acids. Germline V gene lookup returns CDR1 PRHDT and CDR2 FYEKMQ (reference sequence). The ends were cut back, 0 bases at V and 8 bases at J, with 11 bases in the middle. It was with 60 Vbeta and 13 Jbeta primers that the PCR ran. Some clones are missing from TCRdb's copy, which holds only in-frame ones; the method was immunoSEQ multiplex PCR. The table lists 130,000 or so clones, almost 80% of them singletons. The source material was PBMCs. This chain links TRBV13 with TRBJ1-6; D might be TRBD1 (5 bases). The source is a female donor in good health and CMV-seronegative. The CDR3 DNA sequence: TGTGCCAGCAGCTTAGGGGACAAGTCGCATTCACCCCTCCACTTT. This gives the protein CASSLGDKSHSPLHF.